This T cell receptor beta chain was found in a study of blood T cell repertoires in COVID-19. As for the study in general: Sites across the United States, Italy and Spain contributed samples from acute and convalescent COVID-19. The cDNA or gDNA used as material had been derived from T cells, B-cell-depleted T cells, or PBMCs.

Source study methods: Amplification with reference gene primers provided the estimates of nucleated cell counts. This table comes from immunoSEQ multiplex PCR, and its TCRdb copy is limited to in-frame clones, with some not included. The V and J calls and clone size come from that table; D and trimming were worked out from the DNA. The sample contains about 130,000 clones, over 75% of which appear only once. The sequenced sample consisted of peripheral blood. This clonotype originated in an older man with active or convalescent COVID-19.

CDR3 loop: CASGFVHEQFF. The CDR3 DNA reads TGTGCTAGTGGTTTCGTCCATGAGCAGTTCTTC. The rearrangement links TRBV12-5 to TRBJ2-1, with D unresolved. V was cut by 3 bases and J by 8 bases, with 5 bases left in between. Per germline, CDR1 LGHNT and CDR2 FRNRAP. The length of the CDR3 is 11 residues.